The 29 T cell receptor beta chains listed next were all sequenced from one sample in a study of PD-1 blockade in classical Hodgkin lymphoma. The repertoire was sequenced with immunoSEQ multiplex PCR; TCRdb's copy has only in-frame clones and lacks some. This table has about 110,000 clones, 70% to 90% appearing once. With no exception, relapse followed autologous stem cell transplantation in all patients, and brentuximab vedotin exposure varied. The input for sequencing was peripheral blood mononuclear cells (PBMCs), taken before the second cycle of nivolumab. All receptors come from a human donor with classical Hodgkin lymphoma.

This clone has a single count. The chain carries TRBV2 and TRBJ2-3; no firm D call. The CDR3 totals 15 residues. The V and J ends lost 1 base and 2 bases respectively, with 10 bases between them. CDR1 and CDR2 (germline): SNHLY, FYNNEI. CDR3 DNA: TGTGCCAGCAGTGAAGAGGTCCTCCCCACAGATACGCAGTATTTT. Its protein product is CASSEEVLPTDTQYF.

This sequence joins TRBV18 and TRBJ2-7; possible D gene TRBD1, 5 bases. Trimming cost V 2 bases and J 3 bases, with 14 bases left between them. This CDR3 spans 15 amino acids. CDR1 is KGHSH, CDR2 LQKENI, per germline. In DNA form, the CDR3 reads TGTGCCAGCTCACCAATTAGGGAAGGGGTCTACGAGCAGTACTTC. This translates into CASSPIREGVYEQYF.

The CDR3 is CASTPWTDRDYGYTF. The CDR3 region has the DNA TGTGCCAGTACCCCTTGGACGGACCGCGACTATGGCTACACCTTC. The genes are TRBV19 and TRBJ1-2, with unresolved D. V lost 7 bases, J lost 3 bases, and 18 bases lay in between. In germline, CDR1 is LNHDA, CDR2 SQIVND (reference sequence). This CDR3 has 15 residues.

CDR3 nucleotides: TGCGCCAGCAGCTCGGGACTACCGAACACCGGGGAGCTGTTTTTT. This gives the protein CASSSGLPNTGELFF. The chain combines TRBV5-1 with TRBJ2-2; 7 bases map to TRBD2. The CDR3 runs to 15 residues. Germline assignment: CDR1 SGHRS and CDR2 YFSETQ. Losses at the gene ends were 3 bases for V and 0 bases for J; bases not matched to a gene: 2.

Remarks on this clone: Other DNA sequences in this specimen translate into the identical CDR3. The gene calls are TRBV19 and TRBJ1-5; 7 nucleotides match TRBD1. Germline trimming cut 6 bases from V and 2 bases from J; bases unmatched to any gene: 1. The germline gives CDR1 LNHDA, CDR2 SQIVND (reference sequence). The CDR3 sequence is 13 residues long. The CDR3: CASSDRGNQPQHF. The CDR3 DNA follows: TGTGCCAGTAGCGACAGGGGCAATCAGCCCCAGCATTTT.

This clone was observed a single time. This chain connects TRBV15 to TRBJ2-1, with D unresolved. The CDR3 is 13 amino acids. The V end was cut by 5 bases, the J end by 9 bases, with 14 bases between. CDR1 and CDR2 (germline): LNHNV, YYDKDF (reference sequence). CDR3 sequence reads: CATSPQWGSEQFF. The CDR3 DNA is TGTGCCACCAGCCCCCAGTGGGGTTCTGAGCAGTTCTTC.

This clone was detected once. Here the CDR3 DNA reads TGTGCCAGCAGGCTAGCGGGAGGGAGAAATGAGCAGTTCTTC. It codes for CASRLAGGRNEQFF. The chain joins TRBV6-1 to TRBJ2-1, with TRBD2 identical over 12 bases. There are 14 residues in the CDR3. Germline V gene lookup returns CDR1 MNHNS and CDR2 SASEGT. V dropped 6 bases and J dropped 7; count of bases not matched to a gene: 4.

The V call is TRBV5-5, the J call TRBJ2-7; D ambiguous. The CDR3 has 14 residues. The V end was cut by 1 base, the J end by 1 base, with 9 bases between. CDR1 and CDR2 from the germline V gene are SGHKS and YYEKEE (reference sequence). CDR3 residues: CASSLNRESYEQYF. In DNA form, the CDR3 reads TGTGCCAGCAGCTTGAATAGAGAATCCTACGAGCAGTACTTC.

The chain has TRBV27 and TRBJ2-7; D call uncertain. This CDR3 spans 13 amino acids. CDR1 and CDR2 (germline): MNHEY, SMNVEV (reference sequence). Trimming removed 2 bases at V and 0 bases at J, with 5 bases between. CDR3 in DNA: TGTGCCAGCAGTTTACTCCCCTCCTACGAGCAGTACTTC. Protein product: CASSLLPSYEQYF.

The CDR3 loop is CACGTSGTGGELFF. DNA of the CDR3: TGCGCCTGTGGGACTAGCGGGACGGGCGGGGAGCTGTTTTTT. This chain links TRBV4-1 with TRBJ2-2; 13 bases map to TRBD2. The CDR3 extends over 14 amino acids. The junction had 7 bases not matched to a gene; V was cut back by 11 bases and J by 7 bases. Looked up from germline, CDR1 is MGHRA and CDR2 is YSYEKL.

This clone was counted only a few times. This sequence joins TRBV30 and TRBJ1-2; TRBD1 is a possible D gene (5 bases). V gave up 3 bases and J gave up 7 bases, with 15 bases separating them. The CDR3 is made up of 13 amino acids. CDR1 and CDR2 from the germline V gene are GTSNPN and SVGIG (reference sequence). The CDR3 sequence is CAWRQGNLGGYTF. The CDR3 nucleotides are TGTGCCTGGAGGCAGGGTAATCTGGGTGGCTACACCTTC. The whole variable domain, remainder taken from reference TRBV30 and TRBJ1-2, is SQTIHQWPATLVQPVGSPLSLECTVEGTSNPNLYWYRQAAGRGLQLLFYSVGIGQISSEVPQNLSASRPQDRQFILSSKKLLLSDSGFYLCAWRQGNLGGYTFGSGTRLTVV.

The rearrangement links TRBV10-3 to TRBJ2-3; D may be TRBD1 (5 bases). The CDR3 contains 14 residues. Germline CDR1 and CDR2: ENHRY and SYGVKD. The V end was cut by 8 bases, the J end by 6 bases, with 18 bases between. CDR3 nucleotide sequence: TGTGCCATCGGGCAGGGTTTGGAGATGGATACGCAGTATTTT. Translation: CAIGQGLEMDTQYF.

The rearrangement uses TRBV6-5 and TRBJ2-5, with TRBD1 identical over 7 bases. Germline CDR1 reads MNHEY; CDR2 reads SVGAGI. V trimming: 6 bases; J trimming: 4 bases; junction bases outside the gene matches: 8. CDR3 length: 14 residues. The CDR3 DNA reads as TGTGCCAGCAGAGTGGGACAGTCCCGAGAGACCCAGTACTTC. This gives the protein CASRVGQSRETQYF.

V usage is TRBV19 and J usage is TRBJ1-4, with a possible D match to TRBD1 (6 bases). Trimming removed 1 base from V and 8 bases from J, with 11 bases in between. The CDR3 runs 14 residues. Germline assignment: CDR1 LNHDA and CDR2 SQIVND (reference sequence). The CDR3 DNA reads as TGTGCCAGTAGTATAGCCGGGGGCGACGAAAAACTGTTTTTT. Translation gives CASSIAGGDEKLFF.

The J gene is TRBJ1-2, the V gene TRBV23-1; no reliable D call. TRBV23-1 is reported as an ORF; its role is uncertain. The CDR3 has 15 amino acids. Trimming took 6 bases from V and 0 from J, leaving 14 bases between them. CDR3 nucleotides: TGCGCCAGCAGCGGCGGGCAGCCCTCTAACTATGGCTACACCTTC. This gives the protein CASSGGQPSNYGYTF.

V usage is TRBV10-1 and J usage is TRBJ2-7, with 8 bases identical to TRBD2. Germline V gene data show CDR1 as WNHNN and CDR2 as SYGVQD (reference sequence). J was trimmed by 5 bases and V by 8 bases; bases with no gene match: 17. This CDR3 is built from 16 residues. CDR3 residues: CASARGGAGASHEQYF. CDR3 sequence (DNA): TGCGCCAGCGCCCGGGGCGGAGCGGGAGCGTCCCACGAGCAGTACTTC.

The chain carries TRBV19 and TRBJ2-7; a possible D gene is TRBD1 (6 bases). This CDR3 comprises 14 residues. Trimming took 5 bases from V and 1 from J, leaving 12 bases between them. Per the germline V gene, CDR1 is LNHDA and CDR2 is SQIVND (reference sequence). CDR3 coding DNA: TGTGCCAGTAGTTCGCCGGGACAATCCTACGAGCAGTACTTC. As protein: CASSSPGQSYEQYF.

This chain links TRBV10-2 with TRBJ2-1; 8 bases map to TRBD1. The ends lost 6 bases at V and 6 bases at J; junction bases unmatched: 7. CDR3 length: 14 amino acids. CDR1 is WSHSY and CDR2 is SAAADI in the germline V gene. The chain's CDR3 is CASRSDRGGNEQFF. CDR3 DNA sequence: TGCGCCAGCAGATCAGACAGGGGTGGCAATGAGCAGTTCTTC.

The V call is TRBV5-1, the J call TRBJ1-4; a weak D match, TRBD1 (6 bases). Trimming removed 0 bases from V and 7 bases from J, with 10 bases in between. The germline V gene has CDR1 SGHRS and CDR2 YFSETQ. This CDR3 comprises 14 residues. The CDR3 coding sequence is TGCGCCAGCAGCTTGGACAGGGTTGGTGAAAAACTGTTTTTT. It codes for CASSLDRVGEKLFF.

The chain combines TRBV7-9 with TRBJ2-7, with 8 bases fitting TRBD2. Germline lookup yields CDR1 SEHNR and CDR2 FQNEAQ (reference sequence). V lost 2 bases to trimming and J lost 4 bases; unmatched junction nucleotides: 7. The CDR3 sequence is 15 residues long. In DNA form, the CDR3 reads TGTGCCAGCAGCTTATTCGAAGCGGGAGAGTACGAGCAGTACTTC. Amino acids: CASSLFEAGEYEQYF.

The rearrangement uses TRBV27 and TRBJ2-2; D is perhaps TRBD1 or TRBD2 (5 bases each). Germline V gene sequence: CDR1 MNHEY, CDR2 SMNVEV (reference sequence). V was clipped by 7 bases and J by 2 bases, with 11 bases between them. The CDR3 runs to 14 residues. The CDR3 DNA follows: TGTGCCAGCACACCGGGACCCAACACCGGGGAGCTGTTTTTT. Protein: CASTPGPNTGELFF.

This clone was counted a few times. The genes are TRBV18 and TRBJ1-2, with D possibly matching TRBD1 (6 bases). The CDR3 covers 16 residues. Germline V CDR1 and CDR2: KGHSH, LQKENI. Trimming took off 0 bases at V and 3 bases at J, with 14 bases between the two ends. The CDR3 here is CASSPPIYRDDYGYTF. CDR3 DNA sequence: TGTGCCAGCTCACCACCAATATACAGGGACGACTATGGCTACACCTTC.

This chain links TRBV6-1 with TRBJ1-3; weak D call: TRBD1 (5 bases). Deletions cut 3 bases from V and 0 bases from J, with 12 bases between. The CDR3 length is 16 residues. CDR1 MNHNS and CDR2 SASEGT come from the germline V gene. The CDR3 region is CASSDLLDSSGNTIYF. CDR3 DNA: TGTGCCAGCAGTGATCTTTTAGACAGCTCTGGAAACACCATATATTTT.

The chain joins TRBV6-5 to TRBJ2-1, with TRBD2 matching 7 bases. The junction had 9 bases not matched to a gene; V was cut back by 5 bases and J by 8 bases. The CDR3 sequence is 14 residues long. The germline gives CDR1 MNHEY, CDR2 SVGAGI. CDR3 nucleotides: TGTGCCAGCAGTACTAGCGACCCCAAAGATGAGCAGTTCTTC. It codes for CASSTSDPKDEQFF.

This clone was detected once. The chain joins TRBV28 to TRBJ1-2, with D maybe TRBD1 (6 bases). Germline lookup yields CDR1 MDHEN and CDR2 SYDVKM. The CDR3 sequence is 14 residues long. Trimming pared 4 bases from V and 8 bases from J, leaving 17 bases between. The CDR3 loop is CASSSPPGAPGYTF. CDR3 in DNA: TGTGCCAGCAGTTCCCCCCCGGGGGCGCCGGGCTACACCTTC.

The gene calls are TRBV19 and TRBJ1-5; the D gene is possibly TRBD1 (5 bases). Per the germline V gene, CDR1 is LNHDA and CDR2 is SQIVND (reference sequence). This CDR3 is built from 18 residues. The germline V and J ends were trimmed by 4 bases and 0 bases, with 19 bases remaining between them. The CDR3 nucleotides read TGTGCCAGTAGTACGACCCGCGACAGACGAACTAGCAATCAGCCCCAGCATTTT. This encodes CASSTTRDRRTSNQPQHF.

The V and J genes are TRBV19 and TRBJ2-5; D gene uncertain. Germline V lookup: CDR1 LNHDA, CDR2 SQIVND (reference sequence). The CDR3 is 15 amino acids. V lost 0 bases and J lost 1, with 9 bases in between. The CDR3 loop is CASSIDLGSQETQYF. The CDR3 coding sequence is TGTGCCAGTAGTATAGATCTGGGGTCCCAAGAGACCCAGTACTTC.

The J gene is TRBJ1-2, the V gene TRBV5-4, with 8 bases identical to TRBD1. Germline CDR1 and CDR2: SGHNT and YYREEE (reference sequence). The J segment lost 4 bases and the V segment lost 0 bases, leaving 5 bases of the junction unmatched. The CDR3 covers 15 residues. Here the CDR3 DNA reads TGTGCCAGCAGCTTGGGACTGACAGGGGCCTATGGCTACACCTTC. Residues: CASSLGLTGAYGYTF.

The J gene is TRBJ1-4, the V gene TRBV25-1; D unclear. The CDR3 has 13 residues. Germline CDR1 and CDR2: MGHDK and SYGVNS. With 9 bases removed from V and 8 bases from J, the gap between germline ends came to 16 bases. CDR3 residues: CASQPGSREKLFF. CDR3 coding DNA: TGTGCCAGTCAACCGGGGAGTCGGGAAAAACTGTTTTTT.